This TCR beta chain was captured in a study of beta chain features in type 1 diabetes. Study-wide findings and caveats: High TCR expression in some cells could lead to their over-representation in cDNA sequencing. The question of HLA type influencing TCRB rearrangement was one that remained unresolved here. For Type 1 diabetes patients, all four CD4+ subsets carried TCRB CDR3s that were moderately but significantly shorter.

This CDR3 contains 14 residues. The V gene end was trimmed by 8 bases and the J gene end by 0 bases; junction bases not matched to a gene: 1. CDR1 is MDHEN and CDR2 is SYDVKM in the germline V gene. Reverse transcribing all isolated RNA meant expressed TCRB transcripts were sequenced. A few million reads were obtained on average from naive, central memory and regulatory T cell samples. Clones were read by immunoSEQ multiplex PCR, and TCRdb kept only the in-frame ones, dropping some. The repertoire holds 150,000 to 200,000 clones, with roughly 8% as singletons. This clone was found many times. Its antigen is as yet unknown. CD4+ naive, central memory, regulatory and stem cell-like memory cells were sorted via CD45RO/CCR7/CD25/CD127/CD95/CD27.

Material for sequencing was central memory CD4+ T cells from blood. The TCR sequence derives from a woman aged 35 to 49 with type 1 diabetes. The chain combines TRBV28 with TRBJ2-3; 11 bases line up with TRBD2. CDR3 sequence: CASVAGGSTDTQYF. CDR3 sequence (DNA): TGTGCCAGCGTAGCGGGAGGGAGCACAGATACGCAGTATTTT.